This entry lists 10 T cell receptor beta chains sequenced from one sample in a study of T cell clonality in common variable immunodeficiency. The method was immunoSEQ multiplex PCR; TCRdb's version includes in-frame clones alone and lacks a portion of them. The specimen has fewer than 75,000 clones, none found just once. Sequencing was done on a sample of peripheral blood mononuclear cells. The receptor source for this set is a person aged 18 to 69 in good health.

This clone was seen a handful of times. The observed sequence ends 3 residues before the CDR3 terminus, with the missing tail filled in from the germline J gene. The V and J genes are TRBV7-9 and TRBJ1-2; no reliable D call. This CDR3 region has 15 residues. Per germline, CDR1 SEHNR and CDR2 FQNEAQ (reference sequence). The CDR3 protein is CASSLSGSRLEGYTF. Incomplete CDR3 DNA: TGTGCCAGCAGCTTAAGTGGGTCCAGACTAGAGGGC.

This clone has ten or more counts. The read finishes 3 residues shy of the CDR3 end, and the germline J gene is used to complete it. The rearrangement joins TRBV6-1 to TRBJ1-6; D remains ambiguous. The CDR3 extends over 15 amino acids. Trimming shortened V by 2 bases and J by 8 bases, and 13 bases separated the two germline ends. In germline, CDR1 is MNHNS, CDR2 SASEGT. The sequenced part of the CDR3 DNA is TGTGCCAGCAGTGAATACGCAGGAGGAGATTCACCC. It is translated as CASSEYAGGDSP. The whole CDR3 protein reads CASSEYAGGDSPLHF.

This clone was detected ten times or more. CDR3 loop: CASSQGAENYGYTF. Incomplete CDR3 DNA: TGCGCCAGCAGCCAGGGGGCGGAGAACTATGGC. The chain joins TRBV5-1 to TRBJ1-2, with 8 bases matching TRBD1. The read finishes 3 residues shy of the CDR3 end, and the germline J gene is used to complete it. This CDR3 is 14 amino acids long. Germline values: CDR1 SGHRS, CDR2 YFSETQ. V lost 4 bases to trimming and J lost 2 bases; unmatched junction nucleotides: 4.

This clone was seen at least ten times. The read falls 3 residues short of the CDR3 end, and the missing part is taken from the germline J gene. The J gene is TRBJ1-1, the V gene TRBV6-1; D perhaps matches TRBD1 (5 bases). CDR1 and CDR2 (germline): MNHNS, SASEGT. There are 13 residues in the CDR3. Trimming stripped 4 bases from V and 1 base from J, with 7 bases between. Partial CDR3 DNA: TGTGCCAGCAGTGGCAGGGAGAACACTGAA. Its protein product is CASSGRENTE. The whole CDR3 region reads CASSGRENTEAFF.

This clone has ten or more counts. The read comes to an end 3 residues before the CDR3 does, leaving the germline J gene to fill in the end. V and J are TRBV7-6 and TRBJ2-7, with D perhaps TRBD2 (7 bases). Trimming removed 5 bases from V and 1 base from J, with 18 bases in between. Germline-derived CDR1 and CDR2 are SGHVS and FNYEAQ. This CDR3 is 16 amino acids long. The CDR3 spells CASSARGRVGSYEQYF. CDR3 DNA (partial): TGTGCCAGCAGCGCAAGGGGGAGGGTAGGATCCTACGAG.

This clone was observed at least ten times. The read stops 3 residues short of the end of the CDR3; the missing end is completed from the germline J gene. The chain employs TRBV5-4 and TRBJ2-3; maybe TRBD2 (6 bases). Trimming cost V 4 bases and J 4 bases, with 13 bases left between them. This CDR3 spans 14 amino acids. Looked up from germline, CDR1 is SGHNT and CDR2 is YYREEE (reference sequence). The part of the CDR3 DNA that was read is TGTGCCAGCAGCAGGGGAGGCCATGCAGATACG. Its protein is CASSRGGHADT. The entire CDR3 protein reads CASSRGGHADTQYF.

This clone was seen ten or more times. The DNA ends 3 residues before the CDR3 does, and the rest of the CDR3 is filled in from the germline J gene. The J gene is TRBJ2-1, the V gene TRBV20-1, with D possibly matching TRBD2 (6 bases). Germline-derived CDR1 and CDR2 are DFQATT and SNEGSKA (reference sequence). CDR3 length equals 16 residues. V lost 6 bases, J lost 8 bases, and 26 bases lay in between. The DNA read from the CDR3 is TGCAGTGCCCGCGAGGGAGCGGGTGTGGTAAACCATGAG. This codes for CSAREGAGVVNHE. The entire CDR3 sequence reads CSAREGAGVVNHEQFF.

This clone was observed a few times. The CDR3 is cut off 3 residues early in the read; its end comes from the germline J gene. The V call is TRBV7-9, the J call TRBJ2-7; possibly TRBD1 for D (5 bases). Germline CDR1 and CDR2: SEHNR and FQNEAQ (reference sequence). The CDR3 is 14 residues long. The V end was cut by 5 bases, the J end by 6 bases, with 17 bases between. The CDR3 region is CASSLVDMDGEQYF. Partial CDR3 DNA: TGTGCCAGCAGCCTTGTGGACATGGACGGCGAG.

This clone appeared many times. With the read ending 3 residues before the CDR3 end, the germline J gene is used to fill in that end. The gene calls are TRBV4-1 and TRBJ1-5; D unresolved. This CDR3 contains 14 residues. Germline assignment: CDR1 MGHRA and CDR2 YSYEKL. V lost 5 bases and J 5 bases, leaving 13 bases between the germline ends. The sequenced part of the CDR3 DNA is TGCGCCAGCAGCTCTCAGGAGTCCCATCAGCCC. As protein: CASSSQESHQP. The full CDR3 protein is CASSSQESHQPQHF.

There are many counts of this clone. Read data end 3 residues before the CDR3 end; the end is taken from the germline J gene. The chain is built from TRBV20-1 and TRBJ2-7; TRBD2 aligns across 12 bases. J lost 3 bases, V lost 5 bases, and 5 bases had no gene match. Germline assignment: CDR1 DFQATT and CDR2 SNEGSKA (reference sequence). This CDR3 spans 14 amino acids. CDR3 DNA, as far as it was read: TGCAGTGCTCCCCGGGGACTAGCGGGCTACGAG. The encoded protein is CSAPRGLAGYE. The complete CDR3 sequence is CSAPRGLAGYEQYF.